The sequence of this T cell receptor (beta chain) was determined in a study of radiation and T cells in renal cell carcinoma. Study outcomes and limitations: Top tumor clonotypes rose in blood 2 weeks post-radiation, then contracted.

In regard to this clone: Its antigen is currently unknown.

Profiling relied on immunoSEQ multiplex PCR, and the TCRdb table lists in-frame clones only, not all of them. The table shows around 60,000 clones, with around three quarters occurring only once. Time point noted: blood 2 weeks post-SBRT. Treatment in this sample: 15 Gy SBRT to primary tumor, nephrectomy 4 weeks later. The patient's renal cell carcinoma had clear cell pathology. Looked up from germline, CDR1 is SGHAT and CDR2 is FQNNGV. This CDR3 has 11 residues. V was shortened by 5 bases and J by 5 bases, with 6 bases between the two germline ends. Sequenced here: blood, sampled from a patient whose treatment included radiotherapy and nephrectomy. This chain links TRBV11-2 with TRBJ2-5; D is ambiguous. The receptor was isolated from a man aged 60 to 69 with renal cell carcinoma. CDR3 region: CASSLTETQYF. In DNA form, the CDR3 reads TGTGCCAGCAGCCTGACCGAGACCCAGTACTTC.